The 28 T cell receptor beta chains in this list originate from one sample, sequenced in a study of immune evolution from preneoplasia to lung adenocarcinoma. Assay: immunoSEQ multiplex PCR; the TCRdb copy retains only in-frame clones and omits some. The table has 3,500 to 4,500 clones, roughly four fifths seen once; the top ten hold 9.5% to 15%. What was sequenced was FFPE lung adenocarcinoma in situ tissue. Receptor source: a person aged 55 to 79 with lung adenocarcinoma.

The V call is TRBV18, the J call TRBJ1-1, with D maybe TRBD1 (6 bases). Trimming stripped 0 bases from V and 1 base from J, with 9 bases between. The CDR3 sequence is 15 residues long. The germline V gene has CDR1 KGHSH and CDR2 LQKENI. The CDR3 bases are TGTGCCAGCTCACCACCGGGGGGGCGGAACACTGAAGCTTTCTTT. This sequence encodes CASSPPGGRNTEAFF.

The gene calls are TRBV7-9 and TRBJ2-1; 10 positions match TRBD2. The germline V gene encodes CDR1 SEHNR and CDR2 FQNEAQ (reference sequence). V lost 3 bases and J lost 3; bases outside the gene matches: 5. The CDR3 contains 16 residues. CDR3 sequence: CASSFPGTSDYNEQFF. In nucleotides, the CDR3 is TGTGCCAGCAGCTTCCCCGGGACTAGCGACTACAATGAGCAGTTCTTC. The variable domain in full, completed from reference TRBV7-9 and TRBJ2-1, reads DTGVSQNPRHKITKRGQNVTFRCDPISEHNRLYWYRQTLGQGPEFLTYFQNEAQLEKSRLLSDRFSAERPKGSFSTLEIQRTEQGDSAMYLCASSFPGTSDYNEQFFGPGTRLTVL.

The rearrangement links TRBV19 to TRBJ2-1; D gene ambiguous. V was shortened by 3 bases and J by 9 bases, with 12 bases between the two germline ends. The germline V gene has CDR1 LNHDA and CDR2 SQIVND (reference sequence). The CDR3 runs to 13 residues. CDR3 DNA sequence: TGTGCCAGTAGTATCACTGGGCGGAGTGAGCAGTTCTTC. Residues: CASSITGRSEQFF.

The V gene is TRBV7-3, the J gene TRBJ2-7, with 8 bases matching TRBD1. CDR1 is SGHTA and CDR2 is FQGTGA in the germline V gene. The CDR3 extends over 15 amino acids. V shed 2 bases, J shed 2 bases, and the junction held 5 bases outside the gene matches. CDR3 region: CASSLSGTGPYEQYF. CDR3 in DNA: TGTGCCAGCAGCTTATCCGGGACAGGACCCTACGAGCAGTACTTC. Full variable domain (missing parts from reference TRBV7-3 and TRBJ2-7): GAGVSQTPSNKVTEKGKYVELRCDPISGHTALYWYRQSLGQGPEFLIYFQGTGAADDSGLPNDRFFAVRPEGSVSTLKIQRTERGDSAVYLCASSLSGTGPYEQYFGPGTRLTVT.

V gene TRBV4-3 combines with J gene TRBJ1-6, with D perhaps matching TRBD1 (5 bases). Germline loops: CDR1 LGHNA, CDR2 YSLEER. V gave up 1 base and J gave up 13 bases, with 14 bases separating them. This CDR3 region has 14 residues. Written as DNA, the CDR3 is TGCGCCAGCAGCCAAGGATCAAGGGGTCTCCCCCTCCACTTT. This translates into CASSQGSRGLPLHF.

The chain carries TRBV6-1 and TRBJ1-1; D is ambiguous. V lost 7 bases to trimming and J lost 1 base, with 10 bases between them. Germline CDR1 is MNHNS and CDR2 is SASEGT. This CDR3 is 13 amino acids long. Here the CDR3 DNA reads TGTGCCAGCACCGCTATAAGGAACACTGAAGCTTTCTTT. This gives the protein CASTAIRNTEAFF.

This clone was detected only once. The CDR3 region has the DNA TGTGCCAGCAGTTATATTCGCGCGGCCGGGAGGGAGACCCAGTACTTC. It translates to CASSYIRAAGRETQYF. This chain uses TRBV6-5 with TRBJ2-5; TRBD2 matches at 7 bases. The germline V gene has CDR1 MNHEY and CDR2 SVGAGI. CDR3 length: 16 amino acids. The J segment lost 5 bases and the V segment lost 3 bases, leaving 12 bases of the junction unmatched.

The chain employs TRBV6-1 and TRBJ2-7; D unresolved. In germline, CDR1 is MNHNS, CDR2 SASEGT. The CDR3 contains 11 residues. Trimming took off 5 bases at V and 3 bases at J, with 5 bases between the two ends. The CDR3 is CASSSDYEQYF. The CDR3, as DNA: TGTGCCAGCAGTTCGGACTACGAGCAGTACTTC.

Here the CDR3 reads CASSLGTDYGYTF. In DNA, the CDR3 is TGTGCCAGCAGCCTCGGGACGGACTATGGCTACACCTTC. The chain is built from TRBV5-6 and TRBJ1-2; a weak D match, TRBD1 (5 bases). The V and J ends lost 4 bases and 3 bases respectively, with 10 bases between them. This CDR3 contains 13 residues. The germline gives CDR1 SGHDT, CDR2 YYEEEE.

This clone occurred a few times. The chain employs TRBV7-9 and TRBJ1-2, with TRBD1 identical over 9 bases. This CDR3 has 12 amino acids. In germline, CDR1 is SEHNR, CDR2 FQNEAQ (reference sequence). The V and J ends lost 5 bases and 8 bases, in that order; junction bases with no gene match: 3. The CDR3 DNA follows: TGTGCCAGCAGCCAGGGACAGGGAGGCTACACCTTC. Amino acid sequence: CASSQGQGGYTF. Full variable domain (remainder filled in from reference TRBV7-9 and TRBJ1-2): DTGVSQNPRHKITKRGQNVTFRCDPISEHNRLYWYRQTLGQGPEFLTYFQNEAQLEKSRLLSDRFSAERPKGSFSTLEIQRTEQGDSAMYLCASSQGQGGYTFGSGTRLTVV.

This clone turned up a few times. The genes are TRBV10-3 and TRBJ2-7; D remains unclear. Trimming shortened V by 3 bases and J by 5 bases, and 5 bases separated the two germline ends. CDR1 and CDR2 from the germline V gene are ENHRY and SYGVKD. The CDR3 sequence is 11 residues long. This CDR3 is CAISDFHEQYF. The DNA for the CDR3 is TGTGCCATCAGTGACTTCCACGAGCAGTACTTC.

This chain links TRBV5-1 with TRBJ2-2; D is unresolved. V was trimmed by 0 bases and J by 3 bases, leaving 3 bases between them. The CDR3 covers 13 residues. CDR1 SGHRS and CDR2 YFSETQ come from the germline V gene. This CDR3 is CASSLVDTGELFF. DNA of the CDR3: TGCGCCAGCAGCTTGGTTGACACCGGGGAGCTGTTTTTT.

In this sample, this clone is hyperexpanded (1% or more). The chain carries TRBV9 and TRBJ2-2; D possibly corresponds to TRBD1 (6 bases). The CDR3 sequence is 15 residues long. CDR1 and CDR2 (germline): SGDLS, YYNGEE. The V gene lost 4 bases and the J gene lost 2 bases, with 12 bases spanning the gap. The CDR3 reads CASSQRQENTGELFF. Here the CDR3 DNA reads TGTGCCAGCAGCCAAAGACAGGAAAACACCGGGGAGCTGTTTTTT.

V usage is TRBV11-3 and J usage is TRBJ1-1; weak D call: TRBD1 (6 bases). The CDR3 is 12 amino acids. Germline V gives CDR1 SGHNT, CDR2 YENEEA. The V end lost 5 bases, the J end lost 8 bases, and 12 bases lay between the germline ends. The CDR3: CASSPSGTEAFF. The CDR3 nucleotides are TGTGCCAGCAGCCCCTCCGGGACAGAAGCTTTCTTT. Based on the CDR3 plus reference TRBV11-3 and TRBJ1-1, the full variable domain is EAGVVQSPRYKIIEKKQPVAFWCNPISGHNTLYWYLQNLGQGPELLIRYENEEAVDDSQLPKDRFSAERLKGVDSTLKIQPAELGDSAVYLCASSPSGTEAFFGQGTRLTVV.

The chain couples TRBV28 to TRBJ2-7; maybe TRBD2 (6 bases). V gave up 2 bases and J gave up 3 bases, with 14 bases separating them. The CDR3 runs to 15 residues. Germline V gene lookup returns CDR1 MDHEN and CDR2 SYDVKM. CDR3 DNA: TGTGCCAGCAGTTTAGGAGGGGAAATGGACTACGAGCAGTACTTC. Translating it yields CASSLGGEMDYEQYF. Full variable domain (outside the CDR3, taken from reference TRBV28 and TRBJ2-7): DVKVTQSSRYLVKRTGEKVFLECVQDMDHENMFWYRQDPGLGLRLIYFSYDVKMKEKGDIPEGYSVSREKKERFSLILESASTNQTSMYLCASSLGGEMDYEQYFGPGTRLTVT.

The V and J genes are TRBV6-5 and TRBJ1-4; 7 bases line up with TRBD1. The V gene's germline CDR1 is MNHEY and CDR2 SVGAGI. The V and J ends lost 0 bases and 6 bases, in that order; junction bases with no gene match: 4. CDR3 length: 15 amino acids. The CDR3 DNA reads TGTGCCAGCAGTTACTCGGGACAGCCTGATGAAAAACTGTTTTTT. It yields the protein CASSYSGQPDEKLFF.

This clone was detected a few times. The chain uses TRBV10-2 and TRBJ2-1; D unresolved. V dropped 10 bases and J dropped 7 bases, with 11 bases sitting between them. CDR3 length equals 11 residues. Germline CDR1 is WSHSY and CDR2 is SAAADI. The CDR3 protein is CATAIGNEQFF. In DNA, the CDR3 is TGCGCCACCGCAATAGGGAATGAGCAGTTCTTC.

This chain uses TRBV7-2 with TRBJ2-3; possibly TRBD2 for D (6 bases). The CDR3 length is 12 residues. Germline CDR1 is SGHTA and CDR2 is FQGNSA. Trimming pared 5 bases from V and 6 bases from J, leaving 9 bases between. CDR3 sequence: CASSRGRDTQYF. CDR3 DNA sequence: TGTGCCAGCAGCCGAGGGAGGGATACGCAGTATTTT.

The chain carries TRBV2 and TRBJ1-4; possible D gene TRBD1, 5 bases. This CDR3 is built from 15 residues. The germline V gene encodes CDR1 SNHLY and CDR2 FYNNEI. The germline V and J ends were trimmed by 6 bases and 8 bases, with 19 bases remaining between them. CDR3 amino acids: CASRDLRVAQEKLFF. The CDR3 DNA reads TGTGCCAGCAGGGACCTCAGGGTGGCCCAGGAAAAACTGTTTTTT.

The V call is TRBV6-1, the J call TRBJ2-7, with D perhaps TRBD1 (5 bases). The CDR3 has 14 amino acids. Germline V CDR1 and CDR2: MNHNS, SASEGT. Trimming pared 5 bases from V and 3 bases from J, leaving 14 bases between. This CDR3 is CASSFVDSRYEQYF. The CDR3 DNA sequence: TGTGCCAGCAGTTTTGTAGACAGTCGCTACGAGCAGTACTTC.

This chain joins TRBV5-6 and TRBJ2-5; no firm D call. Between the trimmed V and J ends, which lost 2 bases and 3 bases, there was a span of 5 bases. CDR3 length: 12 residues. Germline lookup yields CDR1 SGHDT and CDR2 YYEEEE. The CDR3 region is CASSLVEETQYF. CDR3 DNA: TGTGCCAGCAGCTTAGTAGAAGAGACCCAGTACTTC.

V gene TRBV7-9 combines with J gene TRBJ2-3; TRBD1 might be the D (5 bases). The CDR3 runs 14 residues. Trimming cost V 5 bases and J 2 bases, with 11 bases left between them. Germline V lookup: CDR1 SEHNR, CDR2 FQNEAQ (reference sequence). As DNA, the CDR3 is TGTGCCAGCAGCCGACAGCTTCCCACAGATACGCAGTATTTT. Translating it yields CASSRQLPTDTQYF.

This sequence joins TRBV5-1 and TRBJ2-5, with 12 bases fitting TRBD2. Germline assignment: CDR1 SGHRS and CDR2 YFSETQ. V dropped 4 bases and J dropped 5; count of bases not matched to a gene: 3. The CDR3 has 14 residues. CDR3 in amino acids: CASSLGLAGETQYF. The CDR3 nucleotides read TGCGCCAGCAGCCTAGGACTAGCGGGGGAGACCCAGTACTTC.

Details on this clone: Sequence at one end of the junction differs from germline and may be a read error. CDR3 sequence (DNA): TGTGCCAGCAGCGTAGCCGGGACAGGGTCAAATCAGCCCCAGCATTTT. It encodes CASSVAGTGSNQPQHF. The chain combines TRBV7-9 with TRBJ1-5, with 9 bases identical to TRBD1. CDR1 and CDR2 (germline): SEHNR, FQNEAQ (reference sequence). The CDR3 loop spans 16 amino acids.

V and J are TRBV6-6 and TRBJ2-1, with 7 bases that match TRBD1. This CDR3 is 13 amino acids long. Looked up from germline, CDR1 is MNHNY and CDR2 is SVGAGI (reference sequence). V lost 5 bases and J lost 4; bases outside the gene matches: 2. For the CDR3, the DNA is TGTGCCAGCAGTGGGGACAGTTACAATGAGCAGTTCTTC. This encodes CASSGDSYNEQFF.

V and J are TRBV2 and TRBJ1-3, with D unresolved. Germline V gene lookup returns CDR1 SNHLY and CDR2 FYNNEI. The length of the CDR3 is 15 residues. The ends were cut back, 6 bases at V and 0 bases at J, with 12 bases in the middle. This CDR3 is CASSGDTYSGNTIYF. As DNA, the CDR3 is TGTGCCAGCAGCGGCGATACCTACTCTGGAAACACCATATATTTT.

Here the CDR3 DNA reads TGTGCCATCAGTGAGTCGATCGGAACGACGCCAAATTCACCCCTCCACTTT. Translation: CAISESIGTTPNSPLHF. The chain employs TRBV10-3 and TRBJ1-6; D is ambiguous. This CDR3 has 17 residues. The V end lost 0 bases, the J end lost 7 bases, and 16 bases lay between the germline ends. From germline, CDR1 is ENHRY and CDR2 SYGVKD.

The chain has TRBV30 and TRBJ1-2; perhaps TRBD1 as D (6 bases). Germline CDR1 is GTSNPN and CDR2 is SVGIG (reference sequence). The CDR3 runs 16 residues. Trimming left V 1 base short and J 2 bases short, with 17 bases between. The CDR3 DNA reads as TGTGCCTGGAGTGCCTACCGGGACAAGTTGAACTATGGCTACACCTTC. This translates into CAWSAYRDKLNYGYTF.